The clone carrying this TCR beta chain was found once. The data derive from a study of shared clonotypes between healthy human individuals. Scientists sequenced DNA from unsorted PBMC on ten immunoSEQ deep assay plates. TCRdb keeps only in-frame clones here, not all; method: immunoSEQ multiplex PCR. In the table there are about 87,000 clones, 40% to 55% of which are singletons. Researchers drew on about 90 million PBMCs for genomic DNA from unsorted samples. The length of the CDR3 is 18 residues. Sequenced sample: PBMCs. The chain has TRBV21-1 and TRBJ2-7; TRBD2 was called by the table and not checked on the DNA. TRBV21-1 is termed a pseudogene. The origin of this receptor is a woman in her forties in good health. Some clones in this sample may be carry-over from other donors' samples. For the CDR3, the DNA is TGTGCCAGCAGCAAAGCGCTAGGGGTGGCTAGCGACTCCTACGAGCAGTACTTC. Protein product: CASSKALGVASDSYEQYF.